This TCR beta chain was identified during a study of T-cell reconstitution after alpha-beta-depleted transplantation in children. The V gene's germline CDR1 is SGHAT and CDR2 FQNNGV. This CDR3 has 18 amino acids. Deletions cut 4 bases from V and 2 bases from J, with 18 bases between. The library targeted TCRbeta and was prepared with unique molecular identifiers. TCRdb re-derived calls from the PCR reads in MiXCR, one entry per CDR3 protein. The table shows some 640,000 distinct CDR3 sequences, with approximately 17% occurring only once. This clonotype was counted only a few times. The sequence was collected from a human donor who donated a stem cell graft to a child with acute myeloid leukemia. The chain couples TRBV11-2 to TRBJ1-6; D perhaps matches TRBD1 (5 bases). Sequencing used PBMCs from the stem cell graft donor, obtained from the stem cell graft. CDR3 amino acids: CASSSYPPKQAYNSPLHF. The CDR3 DNA reads TGTGCCAGCAGCTCCTACCCTCCGAAACAGGCCTATAATTCACCCCTCCACTTT.